This T cell receptor beta chain was retrieved from a study of blood T cell repertoires in COVID-19. This CDR3 has 14 amino acids. The germline V and J ends were trimmed by 5 bases and 6 bases, with 16 bases remaining between them. Germline V gene lookup returns CDR1 MDHEN and CDR2 SYDVKM. Clones were sequenced by immunoSEQ multiplex PCR, and TCRdb holds only the in-frame ones, with some missing. The sample consists of about 190,000 clones, approximately 84% of them appearing once. The chain recombines TRBV28 with TRBJ1-1; D might be TRBD1 (6 bases). What was sequenced was PBMCs or T cells enriched from blood (not recorded which). This receptor was taken from a woman in her twenties or thirties who had recovered from COVID-19. The CDR3 loop is CASSRRGGVPEAFF. The DNA of the CDR3 is TGTGCCAGCAGTCGAAGAGGGGGAGTCCCTGAAGCTTTCTTT.